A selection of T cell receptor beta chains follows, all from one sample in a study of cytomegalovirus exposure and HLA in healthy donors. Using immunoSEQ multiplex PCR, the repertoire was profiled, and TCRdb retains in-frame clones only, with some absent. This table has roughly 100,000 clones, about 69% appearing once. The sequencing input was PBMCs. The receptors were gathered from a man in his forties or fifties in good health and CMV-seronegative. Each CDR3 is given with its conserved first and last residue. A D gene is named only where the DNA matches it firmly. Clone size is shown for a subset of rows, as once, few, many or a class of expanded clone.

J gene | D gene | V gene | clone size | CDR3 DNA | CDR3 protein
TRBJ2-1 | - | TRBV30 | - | TGTGCCTGGGGGGACTCGGCCTACAATGAGCAGTTCTTC | CAWGDSAYNEQFF
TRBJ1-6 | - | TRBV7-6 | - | TGTGCCAGCAGCTTAGGACAGAGCTCCTATAATTCACCCCTCCACTTT | CASSLGQSSYNSPLHF
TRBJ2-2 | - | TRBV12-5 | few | TGTGCTAGTGGTGGGCCTCCACCCGGGGAGCTGTTTTTT | CASGGPPPGELFF
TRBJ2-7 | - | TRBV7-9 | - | TGTGCCAGCAGCTTTTTCGGAGCTCGCGAGCAGTACTTC | CASSFFGAREQYF
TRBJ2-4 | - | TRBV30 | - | TGTGCCTGGAGCCCCAGCGGGTGGATTCAGTACTTC | CAWSPSGWIQYF
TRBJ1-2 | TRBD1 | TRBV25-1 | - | TGTGCCAGCAGTACCCGACAGGGCATCTATGGCTACACCTTC | CASSTRQGIYGYTF
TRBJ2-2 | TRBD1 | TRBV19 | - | TGTGCCAGTAATAATAGGGGGCCCGGGGAGCTGTTTTTT | CASNNRGPGELFF
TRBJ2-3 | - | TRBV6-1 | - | TGTGCCAGCAGTGACCACGGACTGACAGATACGCAGTATTTT | CASSDHGLTDTQYF
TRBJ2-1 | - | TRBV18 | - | TGTGCCAGCTCACCACCCGGAATAGCGAGCTCCTACAATGAGCAGTTCTTC | CASSPPGIASSYNEQFF
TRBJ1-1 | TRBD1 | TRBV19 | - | TGTGCCAGTAGTACCTCCCTCGGGACAGCCCAAGCTTTCTTT | CASSTSLGTAQAFF
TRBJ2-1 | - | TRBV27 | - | TGTGCCAGCAGGGCCATGCCCTATGAGCAGTTCTTC | CASRAMPYEQFF
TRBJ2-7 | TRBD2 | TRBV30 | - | TGTGCCTGGAGTACCGGCGGGACTAGCGGGAGGGGGAACTACGAGCAGTACTTC | CAWSTGGTSGRGNYEQYF
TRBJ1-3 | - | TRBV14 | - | TGTGCCAGCAGCCAGCAACGGGACAACTCTGGAAACACCATATATTTT | CASSQQRDNSGNTIYF
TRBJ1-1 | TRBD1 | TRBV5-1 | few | TGCGCCAGCAGCACGGACAGGGGGAGTACTGAAGCTTTCTTT | CASSTDRGSTEAFF
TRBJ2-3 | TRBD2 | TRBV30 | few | TGTGCCATTAATAGCGGGGCGGGGGATACGCAGTATTTT | CAINSGAGDTQYF
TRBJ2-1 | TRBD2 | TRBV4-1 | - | TGCGCCAGCAGCCATTCTAGCGGGATTACGAATGAGCAGTTCTTC | CASSHSSGITNEQFF
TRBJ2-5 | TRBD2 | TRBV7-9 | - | TGTGCCAGCAGCCTGAGAGGACTAGCGGGGAGGGAGACCCAGTACTTC | CASSLRGLAGRETQYF
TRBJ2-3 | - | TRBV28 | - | TGTGCCAGCAGTGGGCCAGGGGCTAGCACAGATACGCAGTATTTT | CASSGPGASTDTQYF
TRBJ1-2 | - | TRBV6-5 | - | TGTGCCAGCAGTTACAAAGTTAGCCTGTACTATGGCTACACCTTC | CASSYKVSLYYGYTF
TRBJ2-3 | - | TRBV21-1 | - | TGTGCCAGCCCGAATGGGACTAGCGGGGGCCCTTGGGGAGATACGCAGTATTTT | CASPNGTSGGPWGDTQYF
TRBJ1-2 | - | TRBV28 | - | TGTGCCAGCAGTTTGAAGGGGATACTCTATGGCTACACCTTC | CASSLKGILYGYTF
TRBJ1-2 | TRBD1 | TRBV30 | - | TGTGCCTGGAGCGAAGCCGGGACAGGGGTTGGCTACACCTTC | CAWSEAGTGVGYTF
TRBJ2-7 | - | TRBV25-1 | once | TGTGCCAGCAGTGCTGAGCGCTACGAGCAGTACTTC | CASSAERYEQYF
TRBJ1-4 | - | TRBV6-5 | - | TGTGCCAGCAGTTATTCGACGCGGAGGGGTGAAAAACTGTTTTTT | CASSYSTRRGEKLFF
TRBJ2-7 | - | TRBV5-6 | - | TGTGCCAGCAGCTTGACCGCCTATTACGAGCAGTACTTC | CASSLTAYYEQYF
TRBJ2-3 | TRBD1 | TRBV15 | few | TGTGCCACCAGCGGACCGGGACAGGGGTTTACAGATACGCAGTATTTT | CATSGPGQGFTDTQYF
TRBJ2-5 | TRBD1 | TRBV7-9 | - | TGTTCCAGCAGCTCGACTGGGACAGATGAGACCCAGTACTTC | CSSSSTGTDETQYF
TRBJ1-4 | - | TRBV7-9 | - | TGTTCCAGCAGCAATTGGGAGGGCTTCGGTGAAAAACTGTTTTTT | CSSSNWEGFGEKLFF
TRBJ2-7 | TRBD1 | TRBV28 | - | TGTGCCAGCAGGGGGGACAGGGGTTCCTACGAGCAGTACTTC | CASRGDRGSYEQYF
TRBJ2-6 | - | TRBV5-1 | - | TGCGCCAGCAGCCTGTACCAACAGAGAGCCCTCTCTGGGGCCAACGTCCTGACTTTC | CASSLYQQRALSGANVLTF
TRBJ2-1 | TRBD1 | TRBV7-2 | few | TGTGCCAGCAGCCCTAGGACAGGGGGGAATGAGCAGTTCTTC | CASSPRTGGNEQFF
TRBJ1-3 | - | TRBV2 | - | TGTGCCAGCAGTACTGGACAGGGAAACACCATATATTTT | CASSTGQGNTIYF
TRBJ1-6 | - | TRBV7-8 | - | TGTGCCAGCAGCTTAGCCCGTCCACCCCTCCACTTT | CASSLARPPLHF
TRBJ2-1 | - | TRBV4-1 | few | TGCGCCAGCACCCAGGGTCCGGGGGTTCGGCATGAGCAGTTCTTC | CASTQGPGVRHEQFF
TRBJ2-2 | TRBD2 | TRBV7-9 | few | TGTGCCAGCAGTGTACGGGGGGGCTCCGGGGAGCTGTTTTTT | CASSVRGGSGELFF
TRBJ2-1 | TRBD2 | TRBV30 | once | TGTGCCTGGAGTCCACGGACTAGCGGCAATGAGCAGTTCTTC | CAWSPRTSGNEQFF
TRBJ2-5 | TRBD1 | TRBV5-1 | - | TGCGCCAGCACCAAAACCGGGACAGGGTCGAGAGAGACCCAGTACTTC | CASTKTGTGSRETQYF
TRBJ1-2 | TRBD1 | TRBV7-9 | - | TGTGCCAGCAGCCCCGAAAGGGGGACAGGGGGTTACTATGGCTACACCTTC | CASSPERGTGGYYGYTF
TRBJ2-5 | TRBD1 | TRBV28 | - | TGTGCCAGCAGTTGGGACAGGGGGGTGATTGCAGAGACCCAGTACTTC | CASSWDRGVIAETQYF
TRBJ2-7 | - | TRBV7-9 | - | TGTGCCAGCAGCTTAGACGGGAACTCCTACGAGCAGTACTTC | CASSLDGNSYEQYF
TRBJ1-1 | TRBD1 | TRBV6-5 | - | TGTGCCAGCAGTTACTCGACAGGGGTCCCTGGCACTGAAGCTTTCTTT | CASSYSTGVPGTEAFF
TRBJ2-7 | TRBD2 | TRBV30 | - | TGTGCCTGGAGGGCTCCGACTAGCGGGAGGTACGAGCAGTACTTC | CAWRAPTSGRYEQYF
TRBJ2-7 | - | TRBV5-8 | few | TGTGCCAGCAGCTTGCTATATTATTCTGACGAGCAGTACTTC | CASSLLYYSDEQYF
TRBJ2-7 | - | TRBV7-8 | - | TGTGCCGGTACGCGGGGTCTAACCTACGAGCAGTACTTC | CAGTRGLTYEQYF
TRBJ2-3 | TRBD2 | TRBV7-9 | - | TGTGCCAGCAGCGCCCTAGCGGGGCCCAATAGGGGCACAGATACGCAGTATTTT | CASSALAGPNRGTDTQYF
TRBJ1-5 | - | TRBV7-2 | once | TGTGCCAGCAGCTTAGCGATTCGAGGAACGCAGCCCCAGCATTTT | CASSLAIRGTQPQHF
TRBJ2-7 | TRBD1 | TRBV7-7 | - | TGTGCTAGCAGCTTGGGACAGGGGGCCCACGAGCAGTACTTC | CASSLGQGAHEQYF
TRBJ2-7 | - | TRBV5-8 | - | TGTGCCAGCAGCTCCCGAGGCTACGAGCAGTACTTC | CASSSRGYEQYF
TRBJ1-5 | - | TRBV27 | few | TGTGCCAGCAGTTTATCGTCGGGGGGGCGCGTGAATCAGCCCCAGCATTTT | CASSLSSGGRVNQPQHF
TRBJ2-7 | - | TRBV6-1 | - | TGTGCCAGCAGTGCAGCCTGGGGCGGGGCGAACTGGGAGCAGTACTTC | CASSAAWGGANWEQYF
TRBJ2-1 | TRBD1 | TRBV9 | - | TGTGCCAGCAGCGTAAGTGGGACAGGGCCCCCGGCTGAGCAGTTCTTC | CASSVSGTGPPAEQFF
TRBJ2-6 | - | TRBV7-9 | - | TGTGCCAGCAGCTCTACTACAGGCTCTGGGGCCAACGTCCTGACTTTC | CASSSTTGSGANVLTF
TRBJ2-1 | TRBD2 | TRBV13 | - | TGTGCCAGCAGCTTAGTGGGACTAGCTTTTCGCAATGAGCAGTTCTTC | CASSLVGLAFRNEQFF
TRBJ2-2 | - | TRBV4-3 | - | TGCGCCAGCAGCCAAGAGGGGGGGGGCCCCGGGGAGCTGTTTTTT | CASSQEGGGPGELFF
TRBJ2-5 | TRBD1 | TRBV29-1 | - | TGCAGCGTCGACAGGGGGCGGGAGACCCAGTACTTC | CSVDRGRETQYF
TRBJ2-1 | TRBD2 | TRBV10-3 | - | TGTGCCAGCAGGACTAGCGGGGGGAGAGGTTTGTCCTACAATGAGCAGTTCTTC | CASRTSGGRGLSYNEQFF
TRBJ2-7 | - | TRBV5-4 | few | TGTGCCAGCAGCTTGGACATTATAGGGGGTCGCAACGAGCAGTACTTC | CASSLDIIGGRNEQYF